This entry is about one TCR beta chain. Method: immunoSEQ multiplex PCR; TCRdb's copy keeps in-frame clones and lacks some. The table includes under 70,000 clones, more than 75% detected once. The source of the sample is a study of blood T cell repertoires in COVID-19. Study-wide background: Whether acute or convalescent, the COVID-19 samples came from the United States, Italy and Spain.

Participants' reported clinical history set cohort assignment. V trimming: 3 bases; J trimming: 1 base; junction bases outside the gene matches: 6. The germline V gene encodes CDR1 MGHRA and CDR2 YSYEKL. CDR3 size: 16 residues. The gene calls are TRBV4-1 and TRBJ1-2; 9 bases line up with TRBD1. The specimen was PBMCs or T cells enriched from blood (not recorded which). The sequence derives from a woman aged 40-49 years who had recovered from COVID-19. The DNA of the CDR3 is TGCGCCAGCAGCCAGGGACAGGGACAGGGTAACTATGGCTACACCTTC. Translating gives CASSQGQGQGNYGYTF.